Below are 26 T cell receptor beta chains sequenced from a single sample in a study of cytomegalovirus exposure and HLA in healthy donors. This table comes from immunoSEQ multiplex PCR, and its TCRdb copy is limited to in-frame clones, with some not included. The sample yields roughly 240,000 clones, around nine tenths seen once. Input material: PBMCs. Receptor source: a man in his late teens or twenties in good health and CMV-seronegative.

V and J are TRBV5-4 and TRBJ1-1, with D unclear. The CDR3 is 12 residues long. V dropped 4 bases and J dropped 4 bases, with 8 bases sitting between them. Per germline, CDR1 SGHNT and CDR2 YYREEE (reference sequence). CDR3 sequence (DNA): TGTGCCAGCAGCGCCGACACCACTGAAGCTTTCTTT. Translated: CASSADTTEAFF.

This clone was seen only a few times. V usage is TRBV2 and J usage is TRBJ1-6; D is possibly TRBD1 (5 bases). The V and J ends lost 6 bases and 12 bases respectively, with 6 bases between them. Germline CDR1 and CDR2: SNHLY and FYNNEI. The CDR3 spans 10 residues. Here the CDR3 DNA reads TGTGCCAGCAGGGGGGGACCCCTCCACTTT. As protein: CASRGGPLHF.

The chain links TRBV21-1 to TRBJ1-1; the DNA was not used to check the table's D call, TRBD1. TRBV21-1 counts as a pseudogene. This CDR3 contains 12 residues. The CDR3 spells CASRQPNTEAFF. CDR3 coding DNA: TGTGCCAGCAGACAGCCGAACACTGAAGCTTTCTTT.

The chain joins TRBV2 to TRBJ1-2; D is possibly TRBD1 (5 bases). Looked up from germline, CDR1 is SNHLY and CDR2 is FYNNEI. V gave up 4 bases and J gave up 2 bases, with 5 bases separating them. The CDR3 has 12 residues. CDR3 nucleotide sequence: TGTGCCAGCAGTGGACAGAACTATGGCTACACCTTC. It translates to CASSGQNYGYTF.

The gene calls are TRBV27 and TRBJ2-7; 10 bases are shared with TRBD2. The germline gives CDR1 MNHEY, CDR2 SMNVEV (reference sequence). J was trimmed by 2 bases and V by 3 bases; bases with no gene match: 4. The CDR3 covers 15 residues. CDR3 DNA sequence: TGTGCCAGCAGTTTCACCACTAGCGGGACCTACGAGCAGTACTTC. It specifies CASSFTTSGTYEQYF.

The rearrangement uses TRBV5-1 and TRBJ2-3; no reliable D call. V gave up 0 bases and J gave up 4 bases, with 3 bases separating them. CDR3 length: 12 amino acids. Germline loops: CDR1 SGHRS, CDR2 YFSETQ. DNA of the CDR3: TGCGCCAGCAGCTTGGTCGCAGATACGCAGTATTTT. Its translation is CASSLVADTQYF.

The chain carries TRBV7-2 and TRBJ2-1; D is perhaps TRBD2 (5 bases). The CDR3 runs to 14 residues. Trimming left V 2 bases short and J 2 bases short, with 7 bases between. Germline loops: CDR1 SGHTA, CDR2 FQGNSA. CDR3 region: CASSLFGAYNEQFF. Here the CDR3 DNA reads TGTGCCAGCAGCTTATTCGGGGCCTACAATGAGCAGTTCTTC.

The V gene is TRBV4-2, the J gene TRBJ2-7, with 7 nucleotides matching TRBD1. The CDR3 sequence is 16 residues long. V trimming: 0 bases; J trimming: 3 bases; junction bases outside the gene matches: 8. Looked up from germline, CDR1 is LGHNA and CDR2 is YNFKEQ. CDR3: CASSQDGGQSIYEQYF. The CDR3 region has the DNA TGTGCCAGCAGCCAAGATGGGGGACAGTCGATCTACGAGCAGTACTTC.

The chain employs TRBV5-4 and TRBJ2-5, with 8 bases lining up with TRBD2. The V gene end was trimmed by 7 bases and the J gene end by 3 bases; junction bases not matched to a gene: 8. This CDR3 is built from 14 residues. Germline V gene data show CDR1 as SGHNT and CDR2 as YYREEE (reference sequence). The CDR3 is CASGQGTSKETQYF. The CDR3 coding sequence is TGTGCCAGCGGGCAAGGGACTAGTAAAGAGACCCAGTACTTC.

This chain uses TRBV5-1 with TRBJ2-3; a weak D match, TRBD1 (6 bases). Looked up from germline, CDR1 is SGHRS and CDR2 is YFSETQ. The CDR3 is 13 amino acids. V lost 0 bases and J 10 bases, leaving 12 bases between the germline ends. CDR3 DNA: TGCGCCAGCAGCTTGGAGCCAGGGGATTCGCAGTATTTT. It encodes CASSLEPGDSQYF. Full variable domain (missing parts from reference TRBV5-1 and TRBJ2-3): KAGVTQTPRYLIKTRGQQVTLSCSPISGHRSVSWYQQTPGQGLQFLFEYFSETQRNKGNFPGRFSGRQFSNSRSEMNVSTLELGDSALYLCASSLEPGDSQYFGPGTRLTVL.

The J gene is TRBJ2-7, the V gene TRBV6-5, with a tentative D call TRBD1 (6 bases). Germline CDR1 and CDR2: MNHEY and SVGAGI. The CDR3 is 16 residues long. V gave up 2 bases and J gave up 0 bases, with 14 bases separating them. The CDR3 nucleotides are TGTGCCAGCAGTTACGACGTCGGGGACACCTCCTACGAGCAGTACTTC. Its protein product is CASSYDVGDTSYEQYF.

V is TRBV6-5 and J is TRBJ1-1, with D unclear. The CDR3 spans 13 residues. Trimming shortened V by 6 bases and J by 6 bases, and 14 bases separated the two germline ends. Per germline, CDR1 MNHEY and CDR2 SVGAGI. The CDR3 DNA sequence: TGTGCCAGCAGGCCGGGGATAAGCTCTGAAGCTTTCTTT. Translation: CASRPGISSEAFF.

V and J are TRBV9 and TRBJ2-3, with 13 bases lining up with TRBD2. Germline-derived CDR1 and CDR2 are SGDLS and YYNGEE. The V segment lost 3 bases and the J segment 0 bases; nucleotides outside the gene matches: 4. The CDR3 extends over 17 amino acids. CDR3 sequence reads: CASSATSGRTSTDTQYF. The CDR3 DNA reads TGTGCCAGCAGCGCGACTAGCGGGAGGACTAGCACAGATACGCAGTATTTT.

This chain joins TRBV19 and TRBJ1-2; 9 bases align to TRBD1. V shed 6 bases and J 4 bases; nucleotides not matched to a gene: 15. The CDR3 is 17 amino acids. Per germline, CDR1 LNHDA and CDR2 SQIVND (reference sequence). The CDR3, as DNA: TGTGCCAGTAGGACACAGGGGGCGTCCTATTCGTCCTATGGCTACACCTTC. It is translated as CASRTQGASYSSYGYTF.

The chain joins TRBV30 to TRBJ2-7; a possible D gene is TRBD2 (5 bases). The germline V gene has CDR1 GTSNPN and CDR2 SVGIG (reference sequence). V was pared by 0 bases and J by 6 bases, with 12 bases between. The CDR3 runs 13 residues. The CDR3 loop reads CAWSVTSYVEQYF. The CDR3 DNA follows: TGTGCCTGGAGTGTTACTAGTTATGTCGAGCAGTACTTC.

The chain recombines TRBV7-6 with TRBJ2-1, with 9 bases matching TRBD2. Germline CDR1 is SGHVS and CDR2 is FNYEAQ. The CDR3 has 15 residues. The V gene end was trimmed by 5 bases and the J gene end by 5 bases; junction bases not matched to a gene: 7. The CDR3 region has the DNA TGTGCCAGCAGCCAAGGGACTAGCAGTGACAATGAGCAGTTCTTC. Translated: CASSQGTSSDNEQFF.

In this sample, this clone turned up a few times. The rearrangement joins TRBV10-3 to TRBJ1-1; 8 bases map to TRBD1. V shed 9 bases, J shed 1 base, and the junction held 1 base outside the gene matches. The CDR3 runs 12 residues. CDR1 is ENHRY, CDR2 SYGVKD, per germline. The CDR3 nucleotides are TGTGCCATAGGGACAGGGAACACTGAAGCTTTCTTT. It encodes CAIGTGNTEAFF.

In regard to this clone: Other DNA variants within this sample encode the same CDR3. The chain carries TRBV27 and TRBJ2-1; 8 positions match TRBD2. CDR3 length equals 15 residues. V lost 5 bases and J lost 3; bases outside the gene matches: 6. Per the germline V gene, CDR1 is MNHEY and CDR2 is SMNVEV (reference sequence). CDR3 nucleotides: TGTGCCAGCAGTCCCCGGGAGGGATTCTACAATGAGCAGTTCTTC. The encoded protein is CASSPREGFYNEQFF.

This clone was counted a single time. The chain combines TRBV5-4 with TRBJ2-7, with a possible D match to TRBD2 (7 bases). The CDR3 sequence is 12 residues long. V was pared by 3 bases and J by 6 bases, with 10 bases between. CDR1 is SGHNT, CDR2 YYREEE, per germline (reference sequence). The CDR3 reads CASSYRGAEQYF. The CDR3 DNA reads as TGTGCCAGCAGCTACCGGGGGGCCGAGCAGTACTTC.

The chain employs TRBV30 and TRBJ1-6; the match to TRBD1 covers 7 bases. This CDR3 is built from 15 residues. Germline CDR1 and CDR2: GTSNPN and SVGIG (reference sequence). V shed 2 bases, J shed 10 bases, and the junction held 11 bases outside the gene matches. The CDR3 bases are TGTGCCTGGAGTTACCGAGGGGGCGGCTCATCACCCCTCCACTTT. Translating it yields CAWSYRGGGSSPLHF.

J is TRBJ2-5 and V is TRBV7-2, with 12 nucleotides matching TRBD2. Per germline, CDR1 SGHTA and CDR2 FQGNSA. After removal of 5 bases from V and 4 bases from J, the junction contained 8 bases not matched to a gene. CDR3 length equals 16 residues. The CDR3 loop is CASSPRLAGGVETQYF. CDR3 sequence (DNA): TGTGCCAGCAGCCCTCGGCTAGCGGGAGGGGTAGAGACCCAGTACTTC. Full variable domain (outside the CDR3, taken from reference TRBV7-2 and TRBJ2-5): GAGVSQSPSNKVTEKGKDVELRCDPISGHTALYWYRQSLGQGLEFLIYFQGNSAPDKSGLPSDRFSAERTGGSVSTLTIQRTQQEDSAVYLCASSPRLAGGVETQYFGPGTRLLVL.

The chain uses TRBV7-2 and TRBJ1-3, with D maybe TRBD1 (6 bases). This CDR3 is 15 amino acids long. The V end was cut by 8 bases, the J end by 0 bases, with 14 bases between. Looked up from germline, CDR1 is SGHTA and CDR2 is FQGNSA. CDR3 DNA: TGTGCCAGCTCACGACAGGCCAGCTCTGGAAACACCATATATTTT. The encoded protein is CASSRQASSGNTIYF.

The chain combines TRBV6-1 with TRBJ2-7; the D is unclear. The CDR3 spans 14 residues. V gave up 3 bases and J gave up 0 bases, with 9 bases separating them. The germline V gene has CDR1 MNHNS and CDR2 SASEGT. The CDR3 loop reads CASSERHLSYEQYF. CDR3 bases: TGTGCCAGCAGTGAGAGGCATCTCTCCTACGAGCAGTACTTC.

The chain links TRBV6-6 to TRBJ1-5; the D gene is possibly TRBD1 (6 bases). The length of the CDR3 is 16 residues. Per germline, CDR1 MNHNY and CDR2 SVGAGI (reference sequence). Trimming pared 2 bases from V and 2 bases from J, leaving 13 bases between. The chain's CDR3 is CASSYGGGQGNQPQHF. The CDR3 DNA sequence: TGTGCCAGCAGTTACGGGGGGGGGCAAGGCAATCAGCCCCAGCATTTT.

This sequence joins TRBV6-1 and TRBJ2-7; 7 bases agree with TRBD1. The V gene's germline CDR1 is MNHNS and CDR2 SASEGT. V shed 3 bases, J shed 2 bases, and the junction held 7 bases outside the gene matches. This CDR3 has 15 residues. The CDR3 DNA reads as TGTGCCAGCAGTGACCGAGCCCAGGGGGCCTACGAGCAGTACTTC. Translation: CASSDRAQGAYEQYF.

V usage is TRBV28 and J usage is TRBJ2-3; maybe TRBD1 (5 bases). Trimming took 4 bases from V and 1 from J, leaving 9 bases between them. This CDR3 has 14 amino acids. Germline loops: CDR1 MDHEN, CDR2 SYDVKM. This CDR3 is CASSSGWGTDTQYF. Written as DNA, the CDR3 is TGTGCCAGCAGTTCAGGGTGGGGCACAGATACGCAGTATTTT.